The rows below give T cell receptor beta chains drawn from one sample of a study of shared clonotypes between healthy human individuals. The method was immunoSEQ multiplex PCR; TCRdb's version includes in-frame clones alone and lacks a portion of them. The sample yields around 200,000 clones, about 68% seen once. What was sequenced was memory CD4+ T cells sorted from blood. These TCRs come from a man aged 30 to 45 in good health. Both conserved end residues are part of each CDR3. A D gene is named only where the DNA matches it firmly. Clone size, where shown, is once, few, many, or a class for clones that have expanded.

v_call,d_call,clone_size,j_call,cdr3_aa,cdr3_nt
TRBV19,.,once,TRBJ1-5,CATNSLGSNQPQHF,TGTGCCACCAACTCGCTGGGTAGCAATCAGCCCCAGCATTTT
TRBV15,.,.,TRBJ1-4,CATSRAGTNEKLFF,TGTGCCACCAGCAGAGCTGGGACAAACGAAAAACTGTTTTTT
TRBV7-2,.,.,TRBJ1-4,CASSSRQATNEKLFF,TGTGCCAGCAGCTCCAGACAGGCAACTAATGAAAAACTGTTTTTT
TRBV5-1,.,.,TRBJ2-4,CASKREELPPKNIQYF,TGCGCCAGCAAAAGAGAGGAGCTCCCCCCCAAAAACATTCAGTACTTC
TRBV6-5,.,.,TRBJ2-3,CASSYRSGQGGDTQYF,TGTGCCAGCAGTTATAGGTCGGGCCAAGGCGGCGATACGCAGTATTTT
TRBV30,.,once,TRBJ2-3,CAWNDGTDTQYF,TGTGCCTGGAACGACGGGACAGATACGCAGTATTTT
TRBV11-1,.,.,TRBJ2-5,CASSPERQSETQYF,TGTGCCAGCAGCCCCGAGCGGCAGTCTGAGACCCAGTACTTC
TRBV27,.,.,TRBJ1-5,CASSLFRTNQPQHF,TGTGCCAGCTCCCTTTTTCGGACGAATCAGCCCCAGCATTTT
TRBV29-1,TRBD2,.,TRBJ2-1,CSVRTSARSSYNEQFF,TGCAGCGTACGGACTAGCGCCCGAAGCTCCTACAATGAGCAGTTCTTC
TRBV14,TRBD1,.,TRBJ2-5,CASRRTGRETQYF,TGTGCCAGCAGGAGGACAGGTCGTGAGACCCAGTACTTC
TRBV5-6,TRBD2,.,TRBJ2-1,CASSLAGLAGLSYNEQFF,TGTGCCAGCAGCTTGGCAGGCCTAGCGGGCCTCTCCTACAATGAGCAGTTCTTC
TRBV9,.,.,TRBJ2-3,CASSTRALDTQYF,TGTGCCAGCAGCACTAGGGCATTAGATACGCAGTATTTT
TRBV11-2,.,.,TRBJ2-7,CASSLRYEQYF,TGTGCCAGCAGCTTAAGATACGAGCAGTACTTC
TRBV7-8,TRBD2,.,TRBJ2-1,CASSLATSGSYNEQFF,TGTGCCAGCAGCTTAGCGACTAGCGGGTCCTACAATGAGCAGTTCTTC
TRBV7-9,TRBD1,.,TRBJ2-7,CASSRRGQGFQYF,TGTGCCAGCAGCCGCCGAGGACAGGGTTTTCAGTACTTC
TRBV25-1,TRBD1,.,TRBJ1-4,CASSEWTGSSTNEKLFF,TGTGCCAGCAGTGAATGGACAGGCTCCTCAACTAATGAAAAACTGTTTTTT
TRBV27,TRBD1,.,TRBJ2-1,CASSFRTGGIMYNEQFF,TGTGCCAGCAGTTTCAGGACAGGGGGAATTATGTACAATGAGCAGTTCTTC
TRBV9,.,.,TRBJ2-7,CASSTGTPSYEQYF,TGTGCCAGCAGCACCGGGACACCCTCCTACGAGCAGTACTTC
TRBV5-7,TRBD1,many,TRBJ1-2,CASSSGGRYGYTF,TGTGCCAGCAGCTCAGGGGGCAGGTATGGCTACACCTTC
TRBV27,.,.,TRBJ2-3,CAAKGGAFTDTQYF,TGTGCCGCTAAGGGCGGCGCCTTCACAGATACGCAGTATTTT
TRBV7-3,.,.,TRBJ2-3,CASSLTSGDTQYF,TGTGCCAGCAGCTTAACCTCGGGAGATACGCAGTATTTT
TRBV5-1,.,many,TRBJ2-3,CASSTFGGGSTDTQYF,TGCGCCAGCAGCACCTTCGGGGGCGGGAGCACAGATACGCAGTATTTT
TRBV6-1,.,few,TRBJ1-1,CASSAEMNTEAFF,TGTGCCAGCAGTGCAGAGATGAACACTGAAGCTTTCTTT
TRBV9,.,once,TRBJ2-1,CASSVSGWDNEQFF,TGTGCCAGCAGCGTATCTGGGTGGGACAATGAGCAGTTCTTC